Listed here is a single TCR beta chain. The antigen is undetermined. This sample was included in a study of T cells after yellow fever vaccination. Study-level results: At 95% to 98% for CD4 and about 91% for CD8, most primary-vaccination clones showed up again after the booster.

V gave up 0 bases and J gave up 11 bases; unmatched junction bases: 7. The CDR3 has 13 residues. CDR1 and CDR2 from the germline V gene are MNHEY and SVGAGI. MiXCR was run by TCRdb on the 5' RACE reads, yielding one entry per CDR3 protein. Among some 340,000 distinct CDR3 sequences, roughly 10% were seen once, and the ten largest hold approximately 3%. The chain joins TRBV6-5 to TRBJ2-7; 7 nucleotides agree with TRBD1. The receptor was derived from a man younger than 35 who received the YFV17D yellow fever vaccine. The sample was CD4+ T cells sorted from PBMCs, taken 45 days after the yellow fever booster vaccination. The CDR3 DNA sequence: TGTGCCAGCAGTTACTCCGAGGGACAGTTGAAGTACTTC. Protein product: CASSYSEGQLKYF.